The clone carrying this T cell receptor (beta chain) has just a few counts. For the second PCR, which ran for about 7 to 11 cycles, a sample-barcoded 5' primer and a J-beta primer mix were used. In TCRdb, the 5' RACE reads were re-called with MiXCR into one record per CDR3 protein. The sample holds approximately 1.5 million distinct CDR3 sequences, about 35% seen once. The entry originates in a study of blood T cells in healthy people across ages. Germline CDR1 and CDR2: LNHNV and YYDKDF (reference sequence). This CDR3 spans 15 amino acids. Between the trimmed V and J ends, which lost 0 bases and 0 bases, there was a span of 9 bases.

This TCR was recovered from a woman in her twenties or thirties in good health. Material: blood. V is TRBV15 and J is TRBJ2-7; D is ambiguous. CDR3 DNA sequence: TGTGCCACCAGCAGAGATGTGACGAGCTCCTACGAGCAGTACTTC. Amino acids: CATSRDVTSSYEQYF.